Sequencing of this TCR beta chain was carried out in a study of cytomegalovirus exposure and HLA in healthy donors. A multiplex PCR was run with 60 Vbeta primers and 13 Jbeta primers. Clones were read by immunoSEQ multiplex PCR, and TCRdb kept only the in-frame ones, dropping some. Among about 150,000 clones listed, under 80% were seen once. Details on this clone: Its antigen is not known.

From germline, CDR1 is SGHVS and CDR2 FNYEAQ. V lost 1 base and J 8 bases, leaving 12 bases between the germline ends. The CDR3 consists of 15 residues. Overall study results and limits: Most TCR sequences showed up rarely, but some public TCRs showed up in many donors.

This TCR was sampled from a man aged 30 to 45 in good health and CMV-seronegative. Material: PBMCs. V usage is TRBV7-6 and J usage is TRBJ1-6, with D tentatively TRBD1 (5 bases). CDR3 protein: CASSLGHRSHSPLHF. The CDR3 region has the DNA TGTGCCAGCAGCTTAGGTCACAGGAGCCATTCACCCCTCCACTTT.